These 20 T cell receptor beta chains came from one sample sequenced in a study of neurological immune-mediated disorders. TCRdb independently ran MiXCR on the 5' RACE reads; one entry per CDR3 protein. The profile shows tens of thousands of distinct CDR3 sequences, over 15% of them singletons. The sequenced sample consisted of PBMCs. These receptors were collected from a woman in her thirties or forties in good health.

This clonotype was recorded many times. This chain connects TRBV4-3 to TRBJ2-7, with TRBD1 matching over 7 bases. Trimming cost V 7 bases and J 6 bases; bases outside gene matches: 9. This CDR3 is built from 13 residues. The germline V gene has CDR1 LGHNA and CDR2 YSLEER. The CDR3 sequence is CASKPPGGPEQYF. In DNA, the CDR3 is TGCGCCAGCAAGCCCCCAGGGGGTCCCGAGCAGTACTTC.

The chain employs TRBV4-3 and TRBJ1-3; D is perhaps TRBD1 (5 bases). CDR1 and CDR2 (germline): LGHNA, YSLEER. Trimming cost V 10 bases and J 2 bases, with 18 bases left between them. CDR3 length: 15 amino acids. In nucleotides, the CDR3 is TGCGCCAAAAGCCCTAAGAGGGGAACTGGAAACACCATATATTTT. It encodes CAKSPKRGTGNTIYF.

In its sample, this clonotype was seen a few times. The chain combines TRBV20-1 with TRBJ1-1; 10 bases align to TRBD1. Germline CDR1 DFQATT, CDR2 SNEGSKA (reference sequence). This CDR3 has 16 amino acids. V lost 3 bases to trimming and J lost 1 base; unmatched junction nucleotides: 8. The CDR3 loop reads CSASAPRDRGNTEAFF. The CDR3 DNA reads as TGCAGTGCTAGCGCTCCAAGGGACAGGGGGAACACTGAAGCTTTCTTT.

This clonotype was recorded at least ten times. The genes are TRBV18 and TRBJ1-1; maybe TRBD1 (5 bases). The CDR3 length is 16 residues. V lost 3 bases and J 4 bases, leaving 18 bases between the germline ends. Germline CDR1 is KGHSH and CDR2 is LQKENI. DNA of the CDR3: TGTGCCAGCTCACCTGGCTCGAGGGGTGCCTTCACTGAAGCTTTCTTT. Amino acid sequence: CASSPGSRGAFTEAFF.

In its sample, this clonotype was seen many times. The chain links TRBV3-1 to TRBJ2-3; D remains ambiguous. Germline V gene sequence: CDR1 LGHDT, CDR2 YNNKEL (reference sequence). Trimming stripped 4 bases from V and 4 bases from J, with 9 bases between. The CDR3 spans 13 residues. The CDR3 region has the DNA TGTGCCAGCAGCCCCCATAGAGCAGATACGCAGTATTTT. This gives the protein CASSPHRADTQYF.

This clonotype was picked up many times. CDR3: CSARWAGDEQYF. CDR3 sequence (DNA): TGCAGTGCGAGATGGGCGGGGGACGAGCAGTACTTC. V usage is TRBV20-1 and J usage is TRBJ2-7, with TRBD2 matching over 7 bases. Germline V CDR1 and CDR2: DFQATT, SNEGSKA (reference sequence). This CDR3 comprises 12 residues. The J segment lost 5 bases and the V segment lost 6 bases, leaving 7 bases of the junction unmatched.

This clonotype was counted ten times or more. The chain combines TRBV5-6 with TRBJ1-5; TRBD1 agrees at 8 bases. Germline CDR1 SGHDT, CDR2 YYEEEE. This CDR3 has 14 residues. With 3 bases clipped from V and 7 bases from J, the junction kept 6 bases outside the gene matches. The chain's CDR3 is CASSYSGGRQPQHF. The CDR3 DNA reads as TGTGCCAGCAGCTATTCAGGGGGCCGGCAGCCCCAGCATTTT.

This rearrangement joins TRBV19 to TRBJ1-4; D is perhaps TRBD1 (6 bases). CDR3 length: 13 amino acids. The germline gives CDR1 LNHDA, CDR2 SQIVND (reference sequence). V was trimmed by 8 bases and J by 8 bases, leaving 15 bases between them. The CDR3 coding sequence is TGTGCCAGTCAGAGGGGGTTAGTGGAAAAACTGTTTTTT. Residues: CASQRGLVEKLFF. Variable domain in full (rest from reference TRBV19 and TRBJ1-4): DGGITQSPKYLFRKEGQNVTLSCEQNLNHDAMYWYRQDPGQGLRLIYYSQIVNDFQKGDIAEGYSVSREKKESFPLTVTSAQKNPTAFYLCASQRGLVEKLFFGSGTQLSVL.

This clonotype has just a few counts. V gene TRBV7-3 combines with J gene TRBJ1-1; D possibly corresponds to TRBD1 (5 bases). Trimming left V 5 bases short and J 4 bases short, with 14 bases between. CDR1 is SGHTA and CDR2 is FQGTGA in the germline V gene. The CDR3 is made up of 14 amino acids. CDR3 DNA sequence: TGTGCCAGCAGCAGCCGGGGGGGGAGCACTGAAGCTTTCTTT. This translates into CASSSRGGSTEAFF.

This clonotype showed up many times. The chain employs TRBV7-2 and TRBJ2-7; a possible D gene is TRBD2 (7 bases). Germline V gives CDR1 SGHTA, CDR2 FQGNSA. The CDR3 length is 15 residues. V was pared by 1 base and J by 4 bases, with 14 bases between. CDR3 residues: CASSLGSGTLYEQYV. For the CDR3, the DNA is TGTGCCAGCAGCTTAGGAAGCGGGACACTTTACGAGCAGTACGTC.

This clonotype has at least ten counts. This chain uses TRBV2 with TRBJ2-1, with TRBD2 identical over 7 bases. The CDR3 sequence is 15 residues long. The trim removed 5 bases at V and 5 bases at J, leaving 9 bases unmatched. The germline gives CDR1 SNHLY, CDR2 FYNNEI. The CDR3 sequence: CASSLMRAGDNEQFF. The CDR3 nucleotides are TGTGCCAGCAGTCTAATGAGGGCGGGGGACAATGAGCAGTTCTTC.

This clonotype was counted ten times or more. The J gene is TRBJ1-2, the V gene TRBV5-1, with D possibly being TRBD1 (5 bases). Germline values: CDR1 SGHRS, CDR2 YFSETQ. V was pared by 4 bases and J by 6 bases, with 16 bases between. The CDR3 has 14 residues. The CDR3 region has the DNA TGCGCCAGCAGCGCCGATCAGGGAATTCATGGCTACACCTTC. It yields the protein CASSADQGIHGYTF.

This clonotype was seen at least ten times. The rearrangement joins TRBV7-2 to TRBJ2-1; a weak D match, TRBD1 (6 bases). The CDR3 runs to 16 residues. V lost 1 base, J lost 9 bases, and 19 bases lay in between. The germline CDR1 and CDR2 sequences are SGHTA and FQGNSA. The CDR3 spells CASSLEPGTRLSEQFF. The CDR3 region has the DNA TGTGCCAGCAGCTTAGAGCCTGGGACACGTCTAAGTGAGCAGTTCTTC.

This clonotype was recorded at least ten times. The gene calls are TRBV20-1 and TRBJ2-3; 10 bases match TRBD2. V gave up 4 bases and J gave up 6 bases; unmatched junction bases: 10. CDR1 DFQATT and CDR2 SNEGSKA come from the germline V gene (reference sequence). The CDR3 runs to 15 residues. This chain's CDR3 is CSATPTSGDTDTQYF. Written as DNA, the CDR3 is TGCAGTGCTACCCCAACTAGCGGGGATACGGATACGCAGTATTTT.

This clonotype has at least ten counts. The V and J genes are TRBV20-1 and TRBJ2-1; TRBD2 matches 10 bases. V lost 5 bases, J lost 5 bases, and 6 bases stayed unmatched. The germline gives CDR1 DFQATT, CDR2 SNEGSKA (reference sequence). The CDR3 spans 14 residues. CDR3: CSASTSGVHNEQFF. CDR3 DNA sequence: TGCAGTGCTTCCACTAGCGGGGTCCACAATGAGCAGTTCTTC.

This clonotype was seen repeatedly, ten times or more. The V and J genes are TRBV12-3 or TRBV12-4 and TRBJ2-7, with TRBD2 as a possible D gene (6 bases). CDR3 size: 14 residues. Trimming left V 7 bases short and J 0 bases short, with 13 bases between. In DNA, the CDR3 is TGTGCCAGCATGGTCTCCGGGAGCTCCTACGAGCAGTACTTC. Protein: CASMVSGSSYEQYF.

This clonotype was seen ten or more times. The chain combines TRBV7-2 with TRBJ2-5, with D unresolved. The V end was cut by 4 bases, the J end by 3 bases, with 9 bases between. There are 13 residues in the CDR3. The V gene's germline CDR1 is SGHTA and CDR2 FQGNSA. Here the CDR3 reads CASSWSEKETQYF. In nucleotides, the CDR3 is TGTGCCAGCAGCTGGTCAGAGAAAGAGACCCAGTACTTC.

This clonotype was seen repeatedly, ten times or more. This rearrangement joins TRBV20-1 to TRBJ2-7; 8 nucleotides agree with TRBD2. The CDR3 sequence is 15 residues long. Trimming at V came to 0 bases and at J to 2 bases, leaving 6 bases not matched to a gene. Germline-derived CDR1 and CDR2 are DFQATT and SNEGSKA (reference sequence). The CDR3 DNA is TGCAGTGCTAGAGATCAAGAGCGGGGGACCTACGAGCAGTACTTC. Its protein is CSARDQERGTYEQYF.

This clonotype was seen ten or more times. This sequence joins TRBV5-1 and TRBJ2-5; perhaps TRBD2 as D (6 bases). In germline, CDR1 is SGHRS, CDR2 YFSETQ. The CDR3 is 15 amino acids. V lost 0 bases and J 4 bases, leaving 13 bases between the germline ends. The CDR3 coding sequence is TGCGCCAGCAGCTTGGCATCGGGGGTGGGAGAGACCCAGTACTTC. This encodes CASSLASGVGETQYF.

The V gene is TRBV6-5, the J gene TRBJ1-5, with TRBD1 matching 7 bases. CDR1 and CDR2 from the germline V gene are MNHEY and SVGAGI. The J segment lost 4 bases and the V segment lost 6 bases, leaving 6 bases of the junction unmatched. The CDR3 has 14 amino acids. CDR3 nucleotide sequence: TGTGCCAGCAGCGGCGGGACAGAAAATCAGCCCCAGCATTTT. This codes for CASSGGTENQPQHF.